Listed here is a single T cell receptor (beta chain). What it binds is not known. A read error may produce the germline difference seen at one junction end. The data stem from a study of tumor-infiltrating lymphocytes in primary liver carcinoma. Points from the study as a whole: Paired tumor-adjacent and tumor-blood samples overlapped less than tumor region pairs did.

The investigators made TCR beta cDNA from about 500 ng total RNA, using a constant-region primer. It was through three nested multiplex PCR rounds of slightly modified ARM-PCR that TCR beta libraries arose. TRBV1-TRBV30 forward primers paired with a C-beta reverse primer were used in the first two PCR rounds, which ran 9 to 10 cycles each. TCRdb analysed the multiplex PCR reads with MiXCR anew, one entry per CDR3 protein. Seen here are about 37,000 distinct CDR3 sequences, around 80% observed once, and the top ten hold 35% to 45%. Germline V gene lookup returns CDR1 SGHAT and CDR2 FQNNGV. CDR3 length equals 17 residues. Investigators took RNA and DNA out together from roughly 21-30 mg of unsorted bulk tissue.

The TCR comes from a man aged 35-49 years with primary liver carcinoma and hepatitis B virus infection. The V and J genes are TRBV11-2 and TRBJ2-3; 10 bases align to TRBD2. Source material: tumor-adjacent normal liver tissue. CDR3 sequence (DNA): TGTGCCAGCACCGACCAGGCTTCTAGCGGGAGCTCGGATACGCAGTACTTT. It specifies CASTDQASSGSSDTQYF.